The rows below give T cell receptor beta chains drawn from one sample of a study of cytomegalovirus exposure and HLA in healthy donors. Assay: immunoSEQ multiplex PCR; the TCRdb copy retains only in-frame clones and omits some. The sample consists of 65,000 to 90,000 clones, approximately 79% of them appearing once. The sample consisted of PBMCs. All receptors come from a woman in her 40s in good health and CMV-seropositive. Each CDR3 is given with its conserved first and last residue. A D gene is named only where the DNA matches it firmly. Expanded clones get a size class; other rows say once, few or many, or leave the size out.

TRBV4-1,-,TRBJ2-3,-,TGCGCCAGCAGTGCCCGACCCCGGGTGGTCCGAGCAGATACGCAGTATTTT,CASSARPRVVRADTQYF
TRBV10-1,-,TRBJ2-1,TRBD1,TGCGCCAGCAGTGAGTTGCCCCGGACAGGGAACTATGAGCAGTTCTTC,CASSELPRTGNYEQFF
TRBV9,-,TRBJ2-7,TRBD2,TGTGCCAGCAGCTCGCATTCGGCGGGGGGGACCCACGAGCAGTACTTC,CASSSHSAGGTHEQYF
TRBV19,-,TRBJ1-2,TRBD1,TGTGCCAGTAGTGTCAGGGGGCAAGGTGGCTACACCTTC,CASSVRGQGGYTF
TRBV29-1,-,TRBJ2-4,-,TGCAGCGCTGGGACTCAATACATTCAGTACTTC,CSAGTQYIQYF
TRBV5-4,-,TRBJ1-1,-,TGTGCCAGCAGCATTGACACTCAGACTGAAGCTTTCTTT,CASSIDTQTEAFF
TRBV4-2,few,TRBJ2-7,TRBD1,TGTGCCAGCAGCCTAAGAGGACAGGGCGAGCAGTACTTC,CASSLRGQGEQYF
TRBV29-1,-,TRBJ2-7,-,TGCAGCGTTTCCGGGCAGGGGGGACGGGAACCCTACGAGCAGTACTTC,CSVSGQGGREPYEQYF
TRBV7-2,-,TRBJ2-2,-,TGTGCCAGCAGCTTAGGGGCCCTCAGCGGGGAGCTGTTTTTT,CASSLGALSGELFF
TRBV4-1,-,TRBJ1-2,TRBD1,TGCGCCAGCAGTCTCAGGACAGGGGAGTATGGCTACACCTTC,CASSLRTGEYGYTF
TRBV25-1,-,TRBJ2-5,-,TGTGCCAGCAGTGAATATGGGGGAGGCCAAGAGACCCAGTACTTC,CASSEYGGGQETQYF
TRBV10-1,-,TRBJ1-2,-,TGCGCCAACAAGACAGGCGCACCAAGTCGGGGCTACACCTTC,CANKTGAPSRGYTF
TRBV11-2,-,TRBJ2-1,TRBD2,TGTGCCAGCAACAGCCCAAACCAACGGGGGGGACAGTTCTTC,CASNSPNQRGGQFF
TRBV19,-,TRBJ2-4,TRBD1,TGTGCCAGTAGTAGCGACAGGGGACTAGCCAAAAACATTCAGTACTTC,CASSSDRGLAKNIQYF
TRBV27,-,TRBJ1-2,TRBD1,TGTGCCAGCAGTACCTTGACAGGGAACTATGGCTACACCTTC,CASSTLTGNYGYTF
TRBV6-5,-,TRBJ1-1,-,TGTGCCAGCAGTTACTCGAAACGGTCCACTGAAGCTTTCTTT,CASSYSKRSTEAFF
TRBV11-3,-,TRBJ2-5,TRBD1,TGTGCCAGCAGCTTGGGACCCACAGGGGGATTGGAGACCCAGTACTTC,CASSLGPTGGLETQYF
TRBV4-1,once,TRBJ1-1,-,TGCGCCAGCAGCCAGGGCAGGCGACAGCTGAACACTGAAGCTTTCTTT,CASSQGRRQLNTEAFF
TRBV7-2,-,TRBJ1-2,TRBD1,TGTGCCAGCAGCTTAAGGCCAGGGGGGAACTATGGCTACACCTTC,CASSLRPGGNYGYTF
TRBV29-1,-,TRBJ2-1,TRBD2,TGCAGCGTTGAGGGTGGGCTAGCGGGGGGGCTTGATGAGCAGTTCTTC,CSVEGGLAGGLDEQFF
TRBV5-1,-,TRBJ1-4,TRBD1,TGCGCCAGCAGCTTGGAAGGACAGGGCCATGAAAAACTGTTTTTT,CASSLEGQGHEKLFF
TRBV15,-,TRBJ1-2,TRBD1,TGTGCCACCAGCCGACAGGGGAGAGGTGGCTACACCTTC,CATSRQGRGGYTF
TRBV18,-,TRBJ1-4,TRBD1,TGTGCCAGCTCAAGACAGGGGGCCTCTAATGAAAAACTGTTTTTT,CASSRQGASNEKLFF
TRBV4-1,-,TRBJ1-1,TRBD1,TGCGCCAGCAGCCGAGGACAGGGGGCCTCTGAAGCTTTCTTT,CASSRGQGASEAFF
TRBV15,-,TRBJ2-2,-,TGTGCCACCAGCAGAGTCACGGGGAGCGGGGAGCTGTTTTTT,CATSRVTGSGELFF
TRBV19,-,TRBJ2-7,-,TGTGCCAGTAGTATAGATCTAAGCTCCTACGAGCAGTACTTC,CASSIDLSSYEQYF
TRBV5-4,-,TRBJ2-2,TRBD2,TGTGCCAGCAGCGAACTAGCGGGGGGTCCGACCGGGGAGCTGTTTTTT,CASSELAGGPTGELFF
TRBV19,-,TRBJ2-7,-,TGTGCGTCTAGTGTGGACAGCTTCTACGAGCAGTACTTC,CASSVDSFYEQYF
TRBV7-2,-,TRBJ1-3,TRBD1,TGTGCCAGCAGCTTAGGCCCCTACTTACAGGGGCGCTCTGGAAACACCATATATTTT,CASSLGPYLQGRSGNTIYF
TRBV5-1,-,TRBJ2-1,-,TGCGCCAGCAGCTTGACGACAGAGAATGAGCAGTTCTTC,CASSLTTENEQFF
TRBV4-2,few,TRBJ2-7,TRBD2,TGTGCCTCCTCGCGTACTAGCGGGGGCGACAGCTCCTACGAGCAGTACTTC,CASSRTSGGDSSYEQYF
TRBV18,-,TRBJ1-3,-,TGTGCCAGCTCACCATACGTAACGGAGAGCTCTGGAAACACCATATATTTT,CASSPYVTESSGNTIYF
TRBV7-7,-,TRBJ1-4,-,TGTGCTAGCAGCCCCGGGGGTTTTGAAAAACTGTTTTTT,CASSPGGFEKLFF
TRBV6-5,-,TRBJ1-1,-,TGTGCCAGCAGTTACTCGAGTCGGTCCACTGAAGCTTTCTTT,CASSYSSRSTEAFF
TRBV6-1,few,TRBJ2-7,TRBD1,TGTGCCAGCAGTGGTGACAGGGTGAGGGAGCAGTACTTC,CASSGDRVREQYF
TRBV4-2,-,TRBJ2-3,TRBD2,TGTGCCAGCAGCCCCAGCGGGGAAAGGGCAGATACGCAGTATTTT,CASSPSGERADTQYF
TRBV11-3,-,TRBJ2-1,-,TGTGCCAGCAGCCCCTCAGCAGGCTCTGGCTCCTACAATGAGCAGTTCTTC,CASSPSAGSGSYNEQFF
TRBV5-1,-,TRBJ2-2,-,TGCGCCAGCAGCTTCGAGGGCGGGGAGCTGTTTTTT,CASSFEGGELFF
TRBV5-1,-,TRBJ2-5,-,TGCGCCAGCAGCTTCACAGGTTCCCAAGAGACCCAGTACTTC,CASSFTGSQETQYF
TRBV11-3,-,TRBJ1-6,TRBD1,TGTGCCAGCAGTCATGGGTCGGGGACAGCGAATAATTCACCCCTCCACTTT,CASSHGSGTANNSPLHF
TRBV9,once,TRBJ2-2,TRBD1,TGTGCCAGCAGCGTAGAAGGGGGCCAGGCCGGGGAGCTGTTTTTT,CASSVEGGQAGELFF
TRBV29-1,few,TRBJ1-4,-,TGCAGTGTTAGTAGGGGGAGTGAAAAACTGTTTTTT,CSVSRGSEKLFF
TRBV5-6,-,TRBJ1-6,-,TGTGCCAGCAGCTTTAAAGGGGGTGGCAGGGGCTATAATTCACCCCTCCACTTT,CASSFKGGGRGYNSPLHF
TRBV25-1,-,TRBJ1-1,-,TGTGCCAGCAGTGGAGGGGGATTCGCTGAAGCTTTCTTT,CASSGGGFAEAFF
TRBV19,-,TRBJ1-6,-,TGTGCCAGCACGGTACAGGGCGTAGGCTCACCCCTCCACTTT,CASTVQGVGSPLHF
TRBV7-8,-,TRBJ1-2,-,TGTGCCAGCAGCTTCAACAGGGTGCAGAACTATGGCTACACCTTC,CASSFNRVQNYGYTF
TRBV6-8,-,TRBJ2-2,TRBD2,TGTGCCAGCAGTTACCTGAAGAGACTAGCGGGGGGCCCCGGGGAGCTGTTTTTT,CASSYLKRLAGGPGELFF
TRBV5-6,-,TRBJ1-3,TRBD1,TGTGCCAGCAGCTTGGAGACAGGGTCTGGAAACACCATATATTTT,CASSLETGSGNTIYF
TRBV30,-,TRBJ1-1,-,TGTGCCTGGAGTGTACTTCGGAACACTGAAGCTTTCTTT,CAWSVLRNTEAFF
TRBV19,-,TRBJ1-1,-,TGTGCCAGTAGTATAGGGAGAAGAGCTTTCTTT,CASSIGRRAFF
TRBV5-4,-,TRBJ2-4,TRBD1,TGTGCCAGCAGCTTGGTAGCAGGGGGCTATAGCAAAAACATTCAGTACTTC,CASSLVAGGYSKNIQYF
TRBV27,-,TRBJ1-5,-,TGTGCCAGCAGCGACTATAGCAATCAGCCCCAGCATTTT,CASSDYSNQPQHF
TRBV7-8,-,TRBJ2-1,-,TGTGCCAGCAGCTTAGATCGAGCAGGTGAGCAGTTCTTC,CASSLDRAGEQFF
TRBV11-2,-,TRBJ2-1,TRBD2,TGTGCCAGCAGCTTAGGCGGGGGACCCTACAATGAGCAGTTCTTC,CASSLGGGPYNEQFF
TRBV7-9,once,TRBJ2-2,-,TGTGCTCACCATCCGGGGACACTGAACACCGGGGAGCTGTTTTTT,CAHHPGTLNTGELFF